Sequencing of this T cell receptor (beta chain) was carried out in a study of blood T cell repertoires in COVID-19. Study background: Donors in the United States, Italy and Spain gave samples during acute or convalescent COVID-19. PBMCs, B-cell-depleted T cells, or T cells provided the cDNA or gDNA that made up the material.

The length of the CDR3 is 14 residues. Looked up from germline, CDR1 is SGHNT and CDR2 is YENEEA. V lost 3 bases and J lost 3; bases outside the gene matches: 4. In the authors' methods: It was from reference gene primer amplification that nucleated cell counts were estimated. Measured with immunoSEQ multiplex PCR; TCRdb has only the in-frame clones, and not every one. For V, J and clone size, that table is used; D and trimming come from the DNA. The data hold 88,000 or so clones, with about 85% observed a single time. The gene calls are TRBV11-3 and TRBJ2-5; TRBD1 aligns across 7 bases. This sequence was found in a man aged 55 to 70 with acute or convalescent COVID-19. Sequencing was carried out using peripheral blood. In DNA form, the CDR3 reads TGTGCCAGCAGCTTCTGGACAGGAAAAGAGACCCAGTACTTC. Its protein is CASSFWTGKETQYF. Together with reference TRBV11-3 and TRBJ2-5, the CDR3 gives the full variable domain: EAGVVQSPRYKIIEKKQPVAFWCNPISGHNTLYWYLQNLGQGPELLIRYENEEAVDDSQLPKDRFSAERLKGVDSTLKIQPAELGDSAVYLCASSFWTGKETQYFGPGTRLLVL.